What follows describes a single TCR beta chain. TCRdb's copy holds only in-frame clones and misses some; the assay was immunoSEQ multiplex PCR. The sample has 4,500 to 7,000 clones, 60% to 85% seen once. The germline gives CDR1 SGDLS, CDR2 YYNGEE. Losses at the gene ends were 4 bases for V and 4 bases for J; bases not matched to a gene: 11. The CDR3 has 16 amino acids. These data belong to a study of chemoradiotherapy in HPV16-positive cancers. On the study more broadly: Candidate HPV-specific T-cell clones and common TCR motifs came from functional assays in a couple of HPV16-positive patients.

The sample was collected from a patient who underwent chemoradiotherapy. The origin of this receptor is a human donor with HPV-associated anogenital cancer. The V call is TRBV9, the J call TRBJ2-1, with 7 bases identical to TRBD2. CDR3 bases: TGTGCCAGCAGCCCATCGACTAGCTTAAGTTACAATGAGCAGTTCTTC. Encoded protein: CASSPSTSLSYNEQFF.